The 20 T cell receptor beta chains below were found in one sample sequenced in a study of blood T cells in healthy people across ages. Sample-barcoded 5' priming and a J-beta primer mix drove a second PCR of about 6 to 12 cycles. TCRdb re-analysed the 5' RACE reads in MiXCR, keeping a single row per CDR3 protein. The sample contains roughly 1.7 million distinct CDR3 sequences, 30% to 40% of which appear only once. Sequenced material: blood. The receptors here all came from a woman aged 25 to 39 in good health.

V is TRBV5-1 and J is TRBJ1-2; 7 positions agree with TRBD1. Per the germline V gene, CDR1 is SGHRS and CDR2 is YFSETQ. V lost 0 bases, J lost 8 bases, and 7 bases stayed unmatched. The length of the CDR3 is 14 residues. CDR3 loop: CASSLDGQVPGYTF. CDR3 bases: TGCGCCAGCAGCTTGGACGGACAGGTTCCGGGCTACACCTTC.

About this clonotype: At one end, the junction sequence differs from germline, possibly due to a read error. The CDR3 DNA is TGTGCCAACAGTTCCCGGGACAGGGGCGACGAGCAGTACTTC. It translates to CANSSRDRGDEQYF. V and J are TRBV28 and TRBJ2-7; 10 bases align to TRBD1. This CDR3 spans 14 amino acids. From germline, CDR1 is MDHEN and CDR2 SYDVKM.

This chain uses TRBV7-9 with TRBJ1-4, with 8 bases identical to TRBD1. The germline gives CDR1 SEHNR, CDR2 FQNEAQ (reference sequence). This CDR3 spans 17 amino acids. V dropped 0 bases and J dropped 8; count of bases not matched to a gene: 11. For the CDR3, the DNA is TGTGCCAGCAGCTTAGCATTTCGGGAGACAGGGGTGGAAAAACTGTTTTTT. Its translation: CASSLAFRETGVEKLFF.

This clonotype appeared a few times. This chain uses TRBV28 with TRBJ2-5; either TRBD1 or TRBD2 may supply D (5 bases each). V gave up 5 bases and J gave up 3 bases, with 13 bases separating them. The CDR3 contains 14 residues. CDR1 and CDR2 (germline): MDHEN, SYDVKM. The CDR3: CASSPGPLEETQYF. The CDR3, as DNA: TGTGCCAGCAGTCCGGGACCGCTCGAAGAGACCCAGTACTTC.

The table lists this clonotype with a few counts. This chain links TRBV18 with TRBJ2-7; 11 nucleotides align to TRBD1. J gave up 6 bases and V 5 bases, and 15 bases lay outside the gene matches. Germline CDR1 is KGHSH and CDR2 is LQKENI. The CDR3 length is 17 residues. CDR3 protein: CASSTGTGGSERCEQYF. Here the CDR3 DNA reads TGTGCCAGCTCAACCGGGACAGGGGGATCCGAAAGATGCGAGCAGTACTTC.

The chain employs TRBV10-3 and TRBJ1-5; D remains unclear. The CDR3 spans 13 residues. V was cut by 3 bases and J by 7 bases, with 10 bases left in between. CDR1 and CDR2 (germline): ENHRY, SYGVKD. The CDR3 DNA follows: TGTGCCATCAGTGAAGAGGCCGGACAGCCCCAGCATTTT. Translated: CAISEEAGQPQHF.

In its sample, this clonotype was seen a few times. This chain joins TRBV29-1 and TRBJ2-7, with 8 bases aligning to TRBD1. CDR3 length: 13 residues. Germline V gives CDR1 SQVTM, CDR2 ANQGSEA. The junction had 11 bases not matched to a gene; V was cut back by 7 bases and J by 6 bases. CDR3 in DNA: TGCAGCGCGGACTTCACAGGGGGTGGCGAGCAGTACTTC. This gives the protein CSADFTGGGEQYF.

This clonotype was counted only a few times. CDR3 DNA: TGTGCCAGCAGCGGACAAATTACTAACTATGGCTACACCTTC. It yields the protein CASSGQITNYGYTF. The chain combines TRBV12-3 or TRBV12-4 with TRBJ1-2; D is perhaps TRBD1 (5 bases). Trimming left V 6 bases short and J 0 bases short, with 11 bases between. The CDR3 loop spans 14 amino acids.

The chain employs TRBV4-2 and TRBJ2-3, with 10 bases lining up with TRBD2. Germline V gene sequence: CDR1 LGHNA, CDR2 YNFKEQ. The CDR3 sequence is 18 residues long. The ends lost 2 bases at V and 0 bases at J; junction bases unmatched: 8. As DNA, the CDR3 is TGTGCCAGCAGCCAACCTAGCGGGAGTGTTGGTAGCACAGATACGCAGTATTTT. This encodes CASSQPSGSVGSTDTQYF.

This clonotype was recorded only once. This chain joins TRBV18 and TRBJ1-1, with D perhaps TRBD1 (6 bases). CDR3 size: 15 residues. Trimming pared 1 base from V and 5 bases from J, leaving 14 bases between. Germline CDR1 is KGHSH and CDR2 is LQKENI. The CDR3 bases are TGTGCCAGCTCACCACTGCAGGAGGGGGGGACTGAAGCTTTCTTT. Translating it yields CASSPLQEGGTEAFF.

This clonotype has a handful of counts. The chain carries TRBV7-9 and TRBJ2-5, with D tentatively TRBD1 or TRBD2 (5 bases each). In germline, CDR1 is SEHNR, CDR2 FQNEAQ (reference sequence). The CDR3 sequence is 14 residues long. V was cut by 1 base and J by 5 bases, with 11 bases left in between. The CDR3 reads CASSLGRGPETQYF. In DNA, the CDR3 is TGTGCCAGCAGCTTAGGAAGGGGACCGGAGACCCAGTACTTC. Together with reference TRBV7-9 and TRBJ2-5, the CDR3 gives the full variable domain: DTGVSQNPRHKITKRGQNVTFRCDPISEHNRLYWYRQTLGQGPEFLTYFQNEAQLEKSRLLSDRFSAERPKGSFSTLEIQRTEQGDSAMYLCASSLGRGPETQYFGPGTRLLVL.

J is TRBJ1-5 and V is TRBV20-1; weak D call: TRBD1 (6 bases). Germline V lookup: CDR1 DFQATT, CDR2 SNEGSKA (reference sequence). The V end lost 7 bases, the J end lost 11 bases, and 33 bases lay between the germline ends. The CDR3 extends over 17 amino acids. CDR3 sequence: CSGTASGGRGWPETQHF. The CDR3 DNA reads as TGCAGTGGAACCGCTAGCGGGGGGCGGGGGTGGCCAGAGACCCAGCATTTT.

This clonotype showed up many times. The chain carries TRBV20-1 and TRBJ2-3, with 11 nucleotides matching TRBD2. V lost 2 bases and J lost 0; bases outside the gene matches: 4. CDR1 and CDR2 (germline): DFQATT, SNEGSKA (reference sequence). CDR3 length: 16 residues. CDR3 protein: CSARLAGGGSTDTQYF. As DNA, the CDR3 is TGCAGTGCTAGACTAGCGGGGGGTGGTAGCACAGATACGCAGTATTTT.

This clonotype was seen more than once but under ten times. The rearrangement uses TRBV12-5 and TRBJ1-2; TRBD1 matches at 9 bases. Looked up from germline, CDR1 is LGHNT and CDR2 is FRNRAP. The CDR3 extends over 16 amino acids. J gave up 8 bases and V 1 base, and 11 bases lay outside the gene matches. CDR3 in amino acids: CASGLGLGQGILGYTF. The CDR3 coding sequence is TGTGCTAGTGGTTTGGGACTGGGACAGGGTATTCTGGGCTACACCTTC.

This clonotype came up a few times. The chain links TRBV10-1 to TRBJ2-1, with 10 bases fitting TRBD2. V was pared by 2 bases and J by 6 bases, with 10 bases of the junction left unmatched. Germline loops: CDR1 WNHNN, CDR2 SYGVQD (reference sequence). The CDR3 extends over 17 amino acids. This CDR3 reads CASSEGDIAGGPNEQFF. The CDR3 nucleotides are TGCGCCAGCAGTGAGGGGGATATAGCGGGGGGCCCCAATGAGCAGTTCTTC.

A word on this clonotype: At one of its ends the junction is not consistent with the germline gene, which may arise from a read error. The rearrangement links TRBV10-1 to TRBJ2-7; tentatively, D is TRBD1 or TRBD2 (5 bases each). The V gene's germline CDR1 is WNHNN and CDR2 SYGVQD (reference sequence). This CDR3 spans 12 amino acids. The CDR3 loop reads CASSGGHGEQYF. CDR3 sequence (DNA): TGCGCTAGCAGTGGGGGTCATGGTGAGCAGTACTTC.

This clonotype was seen only a few times. This chain joins TRBV11-3 and TRBJ2-7; a weak D match, TRBD1 (6 bases). Trimming left V 3 bases short and J 5 bases short, with 14 bases between. Germline loops: CDR1 SGHNT, CDR2 YENEEA. The CDR3 has 14 residues. CDR3 sequence (DNA): TGTGCCAGCAGCTTCCAAGGGGGTAGAAACGAGCAGTACTTC. The encoded protein is CASSFQGGRNEQYF.

This chain joins TRBV20-1 and TRBJ2-5; D is possibly TRBD1 (6 bases). CDR1 and CDR2 (germline): DFQATT, SNEGSKA (reference sequence). The CDR3 sequence is 15 residues long. V lost 1 base to trimming and J lost 5 bases, with 17 bases between them. This CDR3 is CSARGAGAKSETQYF. CDR3 in DNA: TGCAGTGCTAGAGGTGCAGGGGCGAAATCGGAGACCCAGTACTTC.

This clonotype appeared many times. This rearrangement joins TRBV29-1 to TRBJ1-2, with D hard to call. Germline lookup yields CDR1 SQVTM and CDR2 ANQGSEA. Deletions cut 1 base from V and 1 base from J, with 10 bases between. The CDR3 extends over 14 amino acids. CDR3 bases: TGCAGCGTTGAAGGCGGCAGCCTTAACTATGGCTACACCTTC. Its protein product is CSVEGGSLNYGYTF.

This clonotype was recorded a few times. The chain employs TRBV7-2 and TRBJ2-5; a weak D match, TRBD2 (7 bases). Germline-derived CDR1 and CDR2 are SGHTA and FQGNSA. V was pared by 1 base and J by 1 base, with 16 bases between. The CDR3 runs to 17 residues. The CDR3 sequence is CASSLGGGASGQETQYF. The CDR3 DNA follows: TGTGCCAGCAGCTTAGGAGGGGGGGCTAGCGGCCAAGAGACCCAGTACTTC.